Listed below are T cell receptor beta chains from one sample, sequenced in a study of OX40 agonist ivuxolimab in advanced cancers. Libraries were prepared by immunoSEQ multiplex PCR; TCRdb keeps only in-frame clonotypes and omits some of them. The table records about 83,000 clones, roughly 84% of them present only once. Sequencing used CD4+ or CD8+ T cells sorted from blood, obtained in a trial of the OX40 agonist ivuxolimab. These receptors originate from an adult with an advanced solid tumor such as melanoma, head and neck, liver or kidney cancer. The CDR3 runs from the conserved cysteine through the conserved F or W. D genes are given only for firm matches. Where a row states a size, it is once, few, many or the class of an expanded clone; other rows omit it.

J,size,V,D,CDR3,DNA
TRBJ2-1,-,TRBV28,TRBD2,CASSLAAGGQNEQFF,TGTGCCAGCAGTTTGGCAGCGGGGGGGCAGAATGAGCAGTTCTTC
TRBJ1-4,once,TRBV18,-,CASSPGPGSTNEKLFF,TGTGCCAGCTCACCAGGTCCGGGTTCAACTAATGAAAAACTGTTTTTT
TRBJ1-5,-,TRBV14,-,CASSQGNVGQPQHF,TGTGCCAGCAGCCAAGGAAATGTGGGTCAGCCCCAGCATTTT
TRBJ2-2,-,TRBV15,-,CATSRGGPNTGELFF,TGTGCCACCAGCAGGGGGGGTCCGAACACCGGGGAGCTGTTTTTT
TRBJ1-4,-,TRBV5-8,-,CASSFNSPGRFF,TGTGCCAGCAGCTTCAACTCCCCCGGGAGGTTTTTT
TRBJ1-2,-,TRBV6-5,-,CASSYKVGYGYTF,TGTGCCAGCAGTTACAAGGTTGGGTATGGCTACACCTTC
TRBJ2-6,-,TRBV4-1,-,CASSQGGSGANVLTF,TGCGCCAGCAGCCAAGGGGGCTCTGGGGCCAACGTCCTGACTTTC
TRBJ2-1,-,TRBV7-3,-,CASSGGNNEQFF,TGTGCCAGCAGCGGGGGAAACAATGAGCAGTTCTTC
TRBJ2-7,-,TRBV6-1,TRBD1,CASGGQGAFSYEQYF,TGTGCCAGCGGGGGACAGGGGGCCTTCTCCTACGAGCAGTACTTC
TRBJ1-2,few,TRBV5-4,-,CASRTTNYGYTF,TGTGCCAGCAGGACTACTAACTATGGCTACACCTTC
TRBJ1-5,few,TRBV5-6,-,CASSLLGMDNQPQHF,TGTGCCAGCAGCTTGTTAGGGATGGACAATCAGCCCCAGCATTTT
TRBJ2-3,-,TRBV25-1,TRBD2,CASSERGGAPDTQYF,TGTGCCAGCAGTGAACGCGGGGGGGCTCCGGATACGCAGTATTTT
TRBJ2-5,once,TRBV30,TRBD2,CAWRVGLAAEDQYF,TGTGCCTGGAGGGTGGGACTAGCGGCCGAGGACCAGTACTTC
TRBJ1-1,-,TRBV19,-,CAAGGLPMVGEAFF,TGTGCCGCGGGGGGGCTACCAATGGTAGGTGAAGCTTTCTTT
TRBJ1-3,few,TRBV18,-,CASSPETDVSGNTIYF,TGTGCCAGCTCACCAGAGACAGACGTCTCTGGAAACACCATATATTTT
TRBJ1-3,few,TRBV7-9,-,CASSLGGSDTIYF,TGTGCCAGCAGCCTTGGAGGGTCCGACACCATATATTTT
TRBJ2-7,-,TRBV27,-,CASSLSLSSSYEQYF,TGTGCCAGCAGTTTATCTTTGTCTAGTTCATACGAGCAGTACTTC
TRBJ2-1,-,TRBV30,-,CAWTHLGVIADYNEQFF,TGTGCCTGGACACATCTAGGGGTCATCGCCGACTACAATGAGCAGTTCTTC
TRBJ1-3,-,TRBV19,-,CASSISPVDSGNTIYF,TGTGCCAGTAGTATCTCTCCAGTGGACTCTGGAAACACCATATATTTT
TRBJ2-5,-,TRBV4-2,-,CASSQDLDFPQYF,TGTGCCAGCAGCCAAGATTTAGACTTCCCCCAGTACTTC
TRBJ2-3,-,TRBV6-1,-,CASSEALGGFTDTQYF,TGTGCCAGCAGTGAAGCGCTGGGCGGATTCACAGATACGCAGTATTTT
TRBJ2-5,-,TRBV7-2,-,CASSFSGEETQYF,TGTGCCAGCAGCTTCTCGGGGGAAGAGACCCAGTACTTC
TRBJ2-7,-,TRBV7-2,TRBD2,CASSLGLAGTYEQYF,TGTGCCAGCAGCTTAGGACTAGCGGGAACCTACGAGCAGTACTTC
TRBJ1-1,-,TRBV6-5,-,CASSYDQGISNTEAFF,TGTGCCAGCAGTTACGATCAGGGGATTTCGAACACTGAAGCTTTCTTT
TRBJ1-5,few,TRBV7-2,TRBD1,CASSWTGGADVGQPQHF,TGTGCCAGCAGCTGGACAGGGGGCGCAGATGTAGGTCAGCCCCAGCATTTT
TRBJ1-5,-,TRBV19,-,CASSIASPLAIGGQPQHF,TGTGCCAGTAGTATCGCTTCACCCTTAGCAATAGGTGGTCAGCCCCAGCATTTT
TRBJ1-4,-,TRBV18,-,CASSPDFSRLNEKLFF,TGTGCCAGCTCACCAGATTTCTCCAGACTAAATGAAAAACTGTTTTTT
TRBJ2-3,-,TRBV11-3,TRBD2,CASSLRLAVTDTQYF,TGTGCCAGCAGCCTGCGTCTAGCGGTCACAGATACGCAGTATTTT
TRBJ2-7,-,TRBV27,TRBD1,CASSLTGQGRYEQYF,TGTGCCAGCAGTTTAACAGGACAGGGCAGGTACGAGCAGTACTTC
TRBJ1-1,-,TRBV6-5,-,CASSFFLNTEAFF,TGTGCCAGCAGTTTTTTTCTGAACACTGAAGCTTTCTTT
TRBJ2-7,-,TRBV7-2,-,CASSALAHEQYF,TGTGCCAGCAGCGCACTGGCCCACGAGCAGTACTTC
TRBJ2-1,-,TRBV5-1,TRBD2,CASSLTSGVSSYNEQFF,TGCGCCAGCAGCTTGACTAGCGGGGTGAGCTCCTACAATGAGCAGTTCTTC
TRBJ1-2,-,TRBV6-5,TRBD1,CASSYATGSGYTF,TGTGCCAGCAGTTACGCGACAGGGTCTGGCTACACCTTC
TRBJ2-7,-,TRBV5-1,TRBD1,CASSLESRGQGGIGSYEQYF,TGCGCCAGCAGCTTGGAAAGTCGCGGACAGGGCGGTATTGGGTCCTACGAGCAGTACTTC
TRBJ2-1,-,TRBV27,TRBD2,CASRVGLAGGPYNEQFF,TGTGCCAGCAGAGTGGGACTAGCGGGAGGGCCCTACAATGAGCAGTTCTTC
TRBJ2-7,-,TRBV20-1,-,CSARTGYEQYF,TGCAGTGCTAGAACCGGATACGAGCAGTACTTC
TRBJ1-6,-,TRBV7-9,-,CASNQGGAPLHF,TGTGCCAGCAACCAGGGCGGGGCACCCCTCCACTTT
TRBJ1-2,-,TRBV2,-,CASTRTAANYGYTF,TGTGCCAGCACTAGGACCGCAGCTAACTATGGCTACACCTTC
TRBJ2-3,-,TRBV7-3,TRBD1,CASSLNPGQGAFTDTQYF,TGTGCCAGCAGCTTAAATCCTGGACAGGGGGCTTTCACAGATACGCAGTATTTT